This T cell receptor (beta chain) was recovered during a study of blood T cell repertoires in COVID-19. Whole-study context: Collection of acute and convalescent COVID-19 samples took place in the United States, Italy and Spain. The cDNA or gDNA used as material had been derived from T cells, B-cell-depleted T cells, or PBMCs.

While infection was still active, Seattle patients were enrolled and then followed longitudinally. Original handling: Researchers report that nucleated cell counts were estimated from reference gene primer amplification. The protocol was immunoSEQ multiplex PCR, while the TCRdb copy is restricted to in-frame clones and leaves out a portion. Clone size and the V and J calls come from that table; the DNA yielded D and trimming. The table records some 290,000 clones, roughly 89% of them present only once. Per the germline V gene, CDR1 is LGHNT and CDR2 is FRNRAP. Trimming took off 5 bases at V and 1 base at J, with 10 bases between the two ends. The CDR3 runs 14 residues.

The chain links TRBV12-5 to TRBJ2-3, with a weak D call TRBD2 (5 bases). Material: peripheral blood. This receptor was obtained from a woman aged 25 to 39 with COVID-19, enrolled during active disease. CDR3 DNA: TGTGCTAGTGGTCGGGGTGGTGGCACAGATACGCAGTATTTT. This sequence encodes CASGRGGGTDTQYF.